This T cell receptor beta chain was captured in a study of response to subunit inactivated influenza vaccine. Study-wide findings and caveats: The authors put forward the suggestion that each seasonal influenza vaccination may bring in only a limited number of new T cells.

This clonotype has ten or more counts. Its target is unknown. The CDR3 runs 14 residues. Per the germline V gene, CDR1 is SNHLY and CDR2 is FYNNEI. V dropped 2 bases and J dropped 5; count of bases not matched to a gene: 2. TCRdb re-called the RT-PCR reads with MiXCR, one entry per CDR3 protein. The sample lists around 750,000 distinct CDR3 sequences; 21% were seen once. This chain links TRBV2 with TRBJ2-5; 10 nucleotides agree with TRBD2. Sequencing was performed on PBMCs from blood, taken more than 4 days after vaccination. The sequence came from a man between 50 and 59 years old who received an inactivated influenza vaccine. The CDR3 spells CASSELAGAETQYF. CDR3 nucleotide sequence: TGTGCCAGCAGTGAACTAGCGGGAGCTGAGACCCAGTACTTC.